Listed below are T cell receptor beta chains from one sample, sequenced in a study of blood T cell repertoires in COVID-19. This table comes from immunoSEQ multiplex PCR, and its TCRdb copy is limited to in-frame clones, with some not included. The repertoire holds about 15,000 clones, with about 86% as singletons. What was sequenced was peripheral blood. These receptors were collected from a human donor in a cohort sampled during active COVID-19. CDR3s include the opening cysteine and the closing phenylalanine or tryptophan. A D gene is named only where the DNA matches it firmly. Size values are once, few and many counts, or a class for expanded clones, and some rows have none.

J gene,CDR3 length,clone size,D gene,V gene,CDR3 protein,CDR3 DNA
TRBJ2-7,14,.,.,TRBV19,CATRRGGSGFEQYF,TGTGCCACCAGGAGGGGCGGGTCCGGTTTCGAGCAGTACTTC
TRBJ1-6,17,few,.,TRBV5-6,CASSLAGQRRGNSPLHF,TGTGCCAGCAGCTTGGCCGGGCAACGGCGGGGTAATTCACCCCTCCACTTT
TRBJ2-1,14,.,.,TRBV5-4,CASSFDPSVNEQFF,TGTGCCAGCAGCTTTGATCCCAGCGTCAATGAGCAGTTCTTC
TRBJ2-1,15,.,.,TRBV6-5,CAGSPKLVSYNEQFF,TGTGCCGGCAGTCCAAAACTAGTGTCGTACAATGAGCAGTTCTTC
TRBJ2-2,17,.,TRBD1,TRBV6-1,CASSGLRKGTDTGELFF,TGTGCCAGCAGTGGCTTGAGAAAGGGGACAGATACCGGGGAGCTGTTTTTT
TRBJ1-3,13,.,.,TRBV6-1,CASSDRAGNTIYF,TGTGCCAGCAGTGACAGGGCTGGAAACACCATATATTTT
TRBJ1-2,13,.,.,TRBV6-2/TRBV6-3,CASSYRGENGYTF,TGTGCCAGCAGTTACCGGGGGGAGAACGGCTACACCTTC
TRBJ2-7,15,once,TRBD1,TRBV4-3,CASSQDGTGIFEQYF,TGCGCCAGCAGCCAAGATGGGACAGGGATCTTCGAGCAGTACTTC
TRBJ1-2,15,.,.,TRBV5-4,CASRDGIGQLTGYTF,TGTGCCAGCAGGGATGGCATAGGACAGTTGACTGGCTACACCTTC
TRBJ1-6,16,.,.,TRBV19,CASSSQGSSYNSPLHF,TGTGCCAGTAGTAGCCAGGGGAGCTCCTATAATTCACCCCTCCACTTT
TRBJ2-2,14,.,.,TRBV11-2,CASTGDANTGELFF,TGTGCCAGCACAGGCGACGCGAACACCGGGGAGCTGTTTTTT
TRBJ2-7,15,.,.,TRBV4-2,CASSQDFATAYEQYF,TGTGCCAGCAGCCAAGATTTTGCTACAGCCTACGAGCAGTACTTC
TRBJ2-7,15,.,.,TRBV4-1,CASSQGTEPTYEQYF,TGCGCCAGCAGCCAAGGGACAGAGCCTACCTACGAGCAGTACTTC
TRBJ1-2,16,.,.,TRBV27,CASSLSITGPNYGYTF,TGTGCCAGCAGTTTATCGATTACAGGCCCGAACTATGGCTACACCTTC
TRBJ1-1,13,.,.,TRBV18,CASSPNRENEAFF,TGTGCCAGCTCACCGAACCGGGAAAACGAAGCTTTCTTT
TRBJ1-5,14,once,.,TRBV27,CASSLRGRGQPQHF,TGTGCCAGCAGTTTACGGGGCAGGGGCCAGCCCCAGCATTTT
TRBJ2-1,18,.,TRBD2,TRBV9,CASSTNTWTSGRSNEQFF,TGTGCCAGCAGCACAAATACTTGGACTAGCGGGAGATCCAATGAGCAGTTCTTC
TRBJ1-5,15,once,TRBD1,TRBV28,CASNEQGKPNQPQHF,TGTGCCAGCAACGAACAGGGGAAACCTAATCAGCCCCAGCATTTT
TRBJ1-1,15,.,TRBD1,TRBV2,CASTADRGRVAEAFF,TGTGCCAGCACCGCGGACAGGGGGCGGGTCGCTGAAGCTTTCTTT
TRBJ2-2,17,few,.,TRBV21-1,CASSKLSQRGCTGELFF,TGTGCCAGCAGCAAGTTATCCCAGCGGGGGTGTACCGGGGAGCTGTTTTTT
TRBJ1-3,16,few,TRBD1,TRBV4-2,CASSMTGSYSGNTIYF,TGTGCCAGCAGCATGACAGGGTCTTATTCTGGAAACACCATATATTTT
TRBJ2-3,21,.,TRBD2,TRBV7-3,CASSLKFSPSGRAISTDTQYF,TGTGCCAGCAGCTTAAAATTCAGCCCTAGCGGGAGGGCCATCAGCACAGATACGCAGTATTTT
TRBJ2-5,12,.,TRBD1,TRBV29-1,CSVGDRRETQYF,TGCAGCGTTGGGGACAGGAGAGAGACCCAGTACTTC
TRBJ2-5,13,.,TRBD1,TRBV5-1,CASSFTGGETQYF,TGCGCCAGCAGCTTTACAGGGGGAGAGACCCAGTACTTC
TRBJ2-3,16,once,TRBD2,TRBV6-2/TRBV6-3,CASSLRTSGYTDTQYF,TGTGCCAGCAGTCTTCGGACTAGCGGTTACACAGATACGCAGTATTTT
TRBJ2-1,14,.,TRBD2,TRBV6-5,CASTVAGGGDEQFF,TGTGCCAGCACAGTAGCGGGAGGGGGGGATGAGCAGTTCTTC
TRBJ2-6,18,.,TRBD1,TRBV4-1,CASSQEGQGAPGANVLTF,TGCGCCAGCAGCCAAGAGGGACAGGGGGCGCCTGGGGCCAACGTCCTGACTTTC
TRBJ1-6,14,.,TRBD1,TRBV19,CASSNTDRESFLHF,TGTGCCAGTAGTAACACCGACAGGGAAAGCTTCCTCCACTTT
TRBJ2-1,16,.,TRBD1,TRBV18,CASSPAGTGTINEQFF,TGTGCCAGCTCACCTGCCGGGACAGGGACGATCAATGAGCAGTTCTTC
TRBJ1-2,14,.,.,TRBV15,CATSAKQGSSGYTF,TGTGCCACCAGCGCCAAGCAGGGATCGAGCGGCTACACCTTC
TRBJ2-3,16,once,.,TRBV7-9,CASSLAGSSRTDTQYF,TGTGCCAGCAGCTTAGCAGGGTCTAGCAGGACAGATACGCAGTATTTT
TRBJ2-2,12,.,.,TRBV24-1,CATSDEVGELFF,TGTGCCACCAGTGATGAGGTCGGGGAGCTGTTTTTT
TRBJ2-5,15,.,TRBD2,TRBV5-4,CASSPPGLAKETQYF,TGTGCCAGCAGCCCCCCGGGACTAGCGAAAGAGACCCAGTACTTC
TRBJ2-1,13,.,.,TRBV7-8,CASSFGNFNEQFF,TGTGCCAGCAGCTTCGGGAACTTCAATGAGCAGTTCTTC
TRBJ2-2,15,few,.,TRBV2,CASSWAPSGTGELFF,TGTGCCAGCAGTTGGGCACCCTCTGGCACCGGGGAGCTGTTTTTT
TRBJ2-2,13,.,TRBD2,TRBV29-1,CSVISGPAGELFF,TGCAGCGTAATTAGCGGGCCGGCCGGGGAGCTGTTTTTT
TRBJ2-7,11,few,.,TRBV20-1,CSASSGHEQYF,TGCAGTGCCAGCTCGGGTCACGAGCAGTACTTC
TRBJ2-7,14,.,.,TRBV18,CASSPRGQTYEQYF,TGTGCCAGCTCACCTCGGGGACAAACCTACGAGCAGTACTTC
TRBJ2-1,13,once,.,TRBV3-1/TRBV3-2,CASSQAGVNEQFF,TGTGCCAGCAGCCAAGCGGGGGTCAATGAGCAGTTCTTC
TRBJ2-5,14,.,TRBD1,TRBV27,CASSQDRSGQTQYF,TGTGCCAGCAGTCAGGACAGGTCAGGGCAGACCCAGTACTTC
TRBJ2-7,14,.,TRBD2,TRBV7-2,CASSPSGGAYEQYF,TGTGCCAGCAGCCCTAGCGGGGGGGCCTACGAGCAGTACTTC
TRBJ2-7,11,.,.,TRBV29-1,CSVAAVHEQYF,TGCAGCGTTGCAGCGGTGCACGAGCAGTACTTC
TRBJ2-2,13,.,TRBD1,TRBV29-1,CSGGQGVTGELFF,TGCAGCGGTGGACAGGGTGTAACCGGGGAGCTGTTTTTT
TRBJ2-3,15,once,TRBD2,TRBV5-1,CASSMLAGDTDTQYF,TGCGCCAGCAGCATGCTAGCGGGAGACACAGATACGCAGTATTTT
TRBJ1-2,15,.,TRBD1,TRBV14,CASSPRTGLTYGYTF,TGTGCCAGCAGCCCCAGGACAGGGCTAACCTATGGCTACACCTTC
TRBJ2-3,16,.,.,TRBV27,CASTPRVSDSPDTQYF,TGTGCCAGCACCCCGAGGGTGTCAGATAGTCCAGATACGCAGTATTTT
TRBJ2-7,17,.,.,TRBV5-1,CASSLGAVNQFSYEQYF,TGCGCCAGCAGCTTGGGGGCTGTCAATCAGTTCTCCTACGAGCAGTACTTC
TRBJ1-6,14,.,.,TRBV6-5,CASSHRVQDSPLHF,TGTGCCAGCAGTCACAGGGTACAGGATTCACCCCTCCACTTT